The rows below give T cell receptor beta chains drawn from one sample of a study of spatial heterogeneity in lung cancer. TCRdb fed the 5' RACE reads into MiXCR, producing one record per CDR3 protein. The sample has about 680 distinct CDR3 sequences, roughly 31% seen once. Here the sequenced sample was lung tumor tissue, taken at surgery. The receptor set was obtained from a male donor with early-stage non-small cell lung cancer. Both conserved end residues are part of each CDR3. The order of the fields is J gene, V gene, CDR3 protein.

TRBJ1-1	TRBV14	CASSQDAPTEAFF
TRBJ1-1	TRBV6-5	CASSSLAYTEAFF
TRBJ1-4	TRBV7-9	CASSLGRSLGLDEKLFF
TRBJ2-3	TRBV18	CASSPERSSTDTQYF
TRBJ2-1	TRBV3-1	CASSRDPSGGEQFF
TRBJ2-6	TRBV7-9	CASGLGTGGSGANVLTF
TRBJ2-1	TRBV6-6	CASSLGGSYNEQFF
TRBJ2-2	TRBV7-3	CASSPGTGGGELFF
TRBJ2-3	TRBV30	CAWSVSSERHTQYF
TRBJ2-3	TRBV7-3	CASSPGGTDTQYF
TRBJ2-2	TRBV12-3/TRBV12-4	CASSPTGRELFF
TRBJ2-7	TRBV16	CASSQGDSSYEQYF
TRBJ2-1	TRBV27	CATWDLYNEQFF
TRBJ1-6	TRBV11-3	CASSHRYNSPLHF
TRBJ2-7	TRBV18	CASSSSQGNEQYF
TRBJ1-5	TRBV28	CASNGQRQPQHF
TRBJ2-5	TRBV28	CASSDRVGSRETQYF
TRBJ2-3	TRBV11-2	CASSLWGDRSDTQYF
TRBJ1-1	TRBV5-1	CASSLVTWGDTEAFF
TRBJ1-6	TRBV19	CATKTGLSGNSPLHF
TRBJ2-7	TRBV6-2/TRBV6-3	CASEGPPSDEQYF
TRBJ1-1	TRBV7-8	CASSLESGFEAFF
TRBJ2-7	TRBV7-6	CASSSAGTSGSYEQYF
TRBJ1-5	TRBV7-2	CASSLDFSGQPQHF
TRBJ1-5	TRBV24-1	CATMGNRPDQPQHF
TRBJ2-1	TRBV20-1	CSAGGRAYNEQFF
TRBJ2-6	TRBV5-1	CASSLVTGANVLTF
TRBJ2-1	TRBV12-3/TRBV12-4	CASRAGTSLNEQFF
TRBJ1-1	TRBV6-6	CASSYSLGGSTEAFF
TRBJ1-4	TRBV2	CASSGQGTANEKLFF
TRBJ2-1	TRBV3-1	CASSPPGNEQFF
TRBJ1-1	TRBV15	CATSLGTGGKAEAFF
TRBJ2-5	TRBV29-1	CSVAGEETQYF
TRBJ2-3	TRBV5-4	CASSPGLAGRDTQYF
TRBJ1-2	TRBV10-3	CAIRDGQYGYTF
TRBJ2-2	TRBV5-4	CASSFPPGELFF
TRBJ2-3	TRBV7-3	CASSRTGAPVERQYF
TRBJ1-5	TRBV5-5	CASSHRQGGLVGPQHF
TRBJ1-2	TRBV28	CASTKGGADYGYTF
TRBJ2-1	TRBV6-5	CASSYLGGRADEQFF
TRBJ2-7	TRBV10-3	CAISEDDANEQYF
TRBJ1-5	TRBV2	CASTTGVQPQHF
TRBJ2-5	TRBV14	CASSQDGSRLTETQYF